These 20 T cell receptor beta chains came from one sample sequenced in a study of T cell responses to AZD1222 COVID-19 vaccine. Repertoires were generated with immunoSEQ multiplex PCR, while TCRdb's copy carries only in-frame clones and drops some. The repertoire has approximately 81,000 clones, 80% to 90% of them found once; the top ten carry 1.3%. Here the sequenced sample was peripheral blood, taken 28 days after the second AZD1222 dose. Receptor source: an adult who received the AZD1222 COVID-19 vaccine.

The V gene is TRBV28, the J gene TRBJ1-2, with 12 bases aligning to TRBD1. CDR1 MDHEN and CDR2 SYDVKM come from the germline V gene. V lost 6 bases, J lost 8 bases, and 7 bases stayed unmatched. The CDR3 covers 14 residues. CDR3 residues: CASSSGQGAGGYTF. CDR3 in DNA: TGTGCCAGCAGCTCGGGACAGGGGGCTGGAGGCTACACCTTC.

The gene calls are TRBV30 and TRBJ1-4, with 8 bases that match TRBD1. Germline V lookup: CDR1 GTSNPN, CDR2 SVGIG (reference sequence). The CDR3 runs 14 residues. V lost 1 base and J lost 10; bases outside the gene matches: 8. The CDR3 nucleotides read TGTGCCTGGAGTGCCGGGACAGGACAGGCAAAACTGTTTTTT. As protein: CAWSAGTGQAKLFF. The full variable domain, rest sourced from reference TRBV30 and TRBJ1-4, is SQTIHQWPATLVQPVGSPLSLECTVEGTSNPNLYWYRQAAGRGLQLLFYSVGIGQISSEVPQNLSASRPQDRQFILSSKKLLLSDSGFYLCAWSAGTGQAKLFFGSGTQLSVL.

This clone was seen only once. This chain connects TRBV11-3 to TRBJ2-3, with TRBD2 matching 9 bases. The germline gives CDR1 SGHNT, CDR2 YENEEA. This CDR3 is 16 amino acids long. V dropped 5 bases and J dropped 1; count of bases not matched to a gene: 7. CDR3: CASSNGLAPRTDTQYF. CDR3 DNA: TGTGCCAGCAGCAATGGACTAGCGCCCCGCACAGATACGCAGTATTTT.

The chain joins TRBV28 to TRBJ2-3; tentative D call: TRBD1 (5 bases). Per germline, CDR1 MDHEN and CDR2 SYDVKM. The length of the CDR3 is 14 residues. The V and J ends lost 6 bases and 4 bases respectively, with 14 bases between them. This CDR3 reads CASSHSRVADTQYF. For the CDR3, the DNA is TGTGCCAGCAGCCATAGCAGGGTGGCAGATACGCAGTATTTT.

This rearrangement joins TRBV27 to TRBJ2-7; TRBD1 aligns across 9 bases. Germline CDR1 is MNHEY and CDR2 is SMNVEV (reference sequence). CDR3 length: 15 residues. Losses at the gene ends were 4 bases for V and 7 bases for J; bases not matched to a gene: 11. CDR3 sequence: CASSSSGTGRREQYF. CDR3 sequence (DNA): TGTGCCAGCAGTTCCTCTGGGACAGGGAGGAGGGAGCAGTACTTC.

This clone was counted only a few times. The genes are TRBV28 and TRBJ1-2, with D possibly TRBD1 on 5 matching bases. There are 12 residues in the CDR3. V lost 8 bases and J 4 bases, leaving 11 bases between the germline ends. In germline, CDR1 is MDHEN, CDR2 SYDVKM. The DNA of the CDR3 is TGTGCCAGCGGGGACGTTCTCTATGGCTACACCTTC. It translates to CASGDVLYGYTF.

The chain is built from TRBV5-1 and TRBJ2-1, with D possibly TRBD2 on 6 matching bases. V lost 3 bases and J 8 bases, leaving 15 bases between the germline ends. CDR1 is SGHRS and CDR2 is YFSETQ in the germline V gene. CDR3 size: 14 residues. CDR3 coding DNA: TGCGCCAGCAGCTCCTTCGGGAGAGGGGATGAGCAGTTCTTC. This gives the protein CASSSFGRGDEQFF.

The V gene is TRBV11-2, the J gene TRBJ2-3; unclear D gene. Trimming cost V 6 bases and J 4 bases, with 11 bases left between them. Germline V gene lookup returns CDR1 SGHAT and CDR2 FQNNGV. The CDR3 is 13 amino acids. This chain's CDR3 is CASRGLLADTQYF. The CDR3 nucleotides are TGTGCCAGCAGAGGCCTTTTAGCAGATACGCAGTATTTT.

In its sample, this clone was seen a few times. The V call is TRBV11-2, the J call TRBJ1-4; D possibly corresponds to TRBD1 (6 bases). The ends were cut back, 1 base at V and 8 bases at J, with 14 bases in the middle. The germline gives CDR1 SGHAT, CDR2 FQNNGV. The CDR3 spans 15 residues. As DNA, the CDR3 is TGTGCCAGCAGCTTAGTTGGGGGGCGCGTAGAAAAACTGTTTTTT. Translated, it gives CASSLVGGRVEKLFF.

This clone was seen a single time. This sequence joins TRBV9 and TRBJ2-1; D uncertain. The germline gives CDR1 SGDLS, CDR2 YYNGEE. Trimming shortened V by 0 bases and J by 9 bases, and 16 bases separated the two germline ends. The CDR3 is 15 residues long. This CDR3 is CASSVEGLVFGEQFF. The CDR3 DNA reads as TGTGCCAGCAGCGTAGAGGGTCTAGTATTCGGTGAGCAGTTCTTC.

J is TRBJ2-7 and V is TRBV7-2; perhaps TRBD2 as D (6 bases). Per the germline V gene, CDR1 is SGHTA and CDR2 is FQGNSA. V was trimmed by 3 bases and J by 3 bases, leaving 21 bases between them. This CDR3 region has 17 residues. The CDR3 loop reads CASSLGGRGLPGYEQYF. For the CDR3, the DNA is TGTGCCAGCAGCTTGGGGGGAAGGGGCCTCCCGGGCTACGAGCAGTACTTC.

The DNA of the CDR3 is TGTGCCAGCAGCGCCGCCCCGGCCCCAGTGGGCGAGCAGTACTTC. Translating it yields CASSAAPAPVGEQYF. The chain carries TRBV9 and TRBJ2-7; D is undetermined. V dropped 3 bases and J dropped 6 bases, with 19 bases sitting between them. The CDR3 sequence is 15 residues long. The germline V gene has CDR1 SGDLS and CDR2 YYNGEE.

This chain joins TRBV29-1 and TRBJ2-3; 7 bases are shared with TRBD1. Germline CDR1 is SQVTM and CDR2 is ANQGSEA. There are 16 residues in the CDR3. J lost 0 bases, V lost 6 bases, and 12 bases had no gene match. The CDR3 reads CSVTIGQDRSTDTQYF. The DNA for the CDR3 is TGCAGCGTGACCATCGGACAGGACCGAAGCACAGATACGCAGTATTTT.

The rearrangement joins TRBV6-5 to TRBJ2-1; 11 nucleotides line up with TRBD2. The CDR3 consists of 15 residues. Losses at the gene ends were 6 bases for V and 4 bases for J; bases not matched to a gene: 5. CDR1 is MNHEY and CDR2 is SVGAGI in the germline V gene. CDR3 amino acids: CASSAGTSGYNEQFF. The DNA of the CDR3 is TGTGCCAGCAGCGCCGGGACTAGCGGTTACAATGAGCAGTTCTTC.

The chain is built from TRBV28 and TRBJ2-6; 7 positions agree with TRBD1. Germline assignment: CDR1 MDHEN and CDR2 SYDVKM. The CDR3 has 18 amino acids. J lost 0 bases, V lost 4 bases, and 9 bases had no gene match. CDR3 amino acids: CASSSLTGHSSGANVLTF. The CDR3 DNA reads as TGTGCCAGCAGTTCCCTGACAGGGCATAGCTCTGGGGCCAACGTCCTGACTTTC.

V gene TRBV6-6 combines with J gene TRBJ1-5; the D is unclear. V was cut by 2 bases and J by 1 base, with 3 bases left in between. The germline V gene encodes CDR1 MNHNY and CDR2 SVGAGI (reference sequence). This CDR3 comprises 13 residues. CDR3 protein: CASSYGSNQPQHF. The CDR3 DNA is TGTGCCAGCAGTTACGGGAGCAATCAGCCCCAGCATTTT.

This clone was detected only a few times. This sequence joins TRBV2 and TRBJ1-2, with 7 bases fitting TRBD1. The CDR3 contains 13 residues. V was pared by 7 bases and J by 3 bases, with 5 bases of the junction left unmatched. The germline V gene encodes CDR1 SNHLY and CDR2 FYNNEI. CDR3 coding DNA: TGTGCCAGCATTTGGGACAGCTACTATGGCTACACCTTC. It yields the protein CASIWDSYYGYTF.

This clone was seen just once. J is TRBJ1-3 and V is TRBV30; 9 nucleotides line up with TRBD1. After removal of 4 bases from V and 0 bases from J, the junction contained 7 bases not matched to a gene. This CDR3 has 16 residues. Per germline, CDR1 GTSNPN and CDR2 SVGIG (reference sequence). CDR3 bases: TGTGCCTGGACCCAGGACAGGGGATACTCTGGAAACACCATATATTTT. It is translated as CAWTQDRGYSGNTIYF.

This rearrangement joins TRBV19 to TRBJ1-2; D might be TRBD1 (6 bases). The CDR3 is 14 amino acids. V was trimmed by 5 bases and J by 2 bases, leaving 12 bases between them. Germline V gene lookup returns CDR1 LNHDA and CDR2 SQIVND (reference sequence). CDR3 loop: CASSRRGANYGYTF. The CDR3 bases are TGTGCCAGTAGTCGGCGGGGGGCAAACTATGGCTACACCTTC.

This rearrangement joins TRBV7-9 to TRBJ1-1, with a possible D match to TRBD1 (6 bases). From germline, CDR1 is SEHNR and CDR2 FQNEAQ (reference sequence). This CDR3 is 13 amino acids long. With 6 bases removed from V and 0 bases from J, the gap between germline ends came to 8 bases. The CDR3 is CASSRGMNTEAFF. The CDR3 DNA reads as TGTGCCAGCAGTAGGGGGATGAACACTGAAGCTTTCTTT.